These T cell receptor beta chains were read from a single sample in a study of blood T cell repertoires in COVID-19. The protocol was immunoSEQ multiplex PCR, while the TCRdb copy is restricted to in-frame clones and leaves out a portion. The sample yields approximately 220,000 clones, about 82% seen once. The sample taken for sequencing was peripheral blood. The source of these receptors is a woman over 75 with acute or convalescent COVID-19. The CDR3 runs from the conserved cysteine through the conserved F or W.

v_call	j_call	cdr3_aa
TRBV7-2	TRBJ2-7	CASSLRGSAGDYEQYF
TRBV24-1	TRBJ2-6	CATSDSTGGYTWANVLTF
TRBV2	TRBJ2-7	CASNKDVNSFYEQYF
TRBV4-2	TRBJ2-1	CASSPDLRGNEQFF
TRBV11-1	TRBJ2-7	CASSVDRGREQYF
TRBV7-2	TRBJ1-2	CASSQRNLGYGYTF
TRBV11-2	TRBJ2-7	CASSLFNEQYF
TRBV6-1	TRBJ2-5	CASSDVAGGRETQYF
TRBV24-1	TRBJ2-1	CATSDFAGSYNEQFF
TRBV4-2	TRBJ1-4	CASSQDRPILWTGGEKLFF
TRBV28	TRBJ2-5	CASKLRGNQETQYF
TRBV10-3	TRBJ1-3	CAISEGKRSGNTIYF
TRBV6-5	TRBJ2-2	CASNRRGYGGELFF
TRBV19	TRBJ2-1	CASSGSTGLGNEQFF
TRBV29-1	TRBJ2-7	CTPAHYPTPHEQYF
TRBV9	TRBJ2-3	CASSPRGTSGGAQADTQYF
TRBV19	TRBJ1-2	CASTPLDRDPNYGYTF
TRBV10-3	TRBJ1-4	CAISETTVRNEKLFF
TRBV19	TRBJ1-4	CASSTPAGTTNEKLFF
TRBV25-1	TRBJ1-2	CASSDPGLHYGYTF
TRBV24-1	TRBJ1-5	CATSDPGTGANQPQHF
TRBV19	TRBJ2-6	CASSFPGQGVVGANVLTF
TRBV5-8	TRBJ1-6	CASSNRDRASPLHF
TRBV27	TRBJ1-1	CASSFATGDTEAFF
TRBV11-2	TRBJ1-2	CASSPAGLNYGYTF
TRBV5-1	TRBJ2-5	CASTLTGAQETQYF
TRBV30	TRBJ2-3	CAWSGPGGSDTQYF
TRBV6-2/TRBV6-3	TRBJ1-5	CASSYSGGVNQPQHF
TRBV9	TRBJ1-2	CASSPVGTAQGTF
TRBV5-1	TRBJ2-7	CASSLQRGLGYEQYF
TRBV21-1	TRBJ1-2	CASSKEGTGHLYGYTF
TRBV10-2	TRBJ2-5	CASSPELVRETQYF
TRBV10-3	TRBJ2-2	CAISRVNGELFF
TRBV4-1	TRBJ1-3	CASSQYQELRSGNTIYF
TRBV7-2	TRBJ2-1	CASSRPRQSNEQFF
TRBV20-1	TRBJ1-2	CSGPGQNGYTF
TRBV21-1	TRBJ1-1	CASSKEGGENTEAFF
TRBV19	TRBJ1-5	CASSIKATGTAFNQPQHF
TRBV20-1	TRBJ1-2	CSARTYGYTF
TRBV29-1	TRBJ1-4	CSVGKGVNEKLFF
TRBV12-3/TRBV12-4	TRBJ1-4	CASRQGAGEKLFF
TRBV6-2/TRBV6-3	TRBJ1-5	CASSYVPTGGLQPQHF
TRBV5-4	TRBJ2-5	CASSLGAGGVQETQYF
TRBV6-5	TRBJ2-1	CASVDMTSTNEQFF
TRBV7-8	TRBJ2-2	CASSLDLTSGTGELFF
TRBV7-3	TRBJ2-3	CASSSPRGGVTDTQYF
TRBV28	TRBJ2-7	CATRRSSGSAGTYEQYF
TRBV19	TRBJ2-7	CASSIGWSSYEQYF
TRBV19	TRBJ2-1	CASSIRIIEGSYNEQFF
TRBV30	TRBJ1-1	CAWSPGQGNTEAFF
TRBV19	TRBJ2-7	CASTRTGGIYEQYF
TRBV3-1/TRBV3-2	TRBJ2-5	CASSQGLAVQETQYF